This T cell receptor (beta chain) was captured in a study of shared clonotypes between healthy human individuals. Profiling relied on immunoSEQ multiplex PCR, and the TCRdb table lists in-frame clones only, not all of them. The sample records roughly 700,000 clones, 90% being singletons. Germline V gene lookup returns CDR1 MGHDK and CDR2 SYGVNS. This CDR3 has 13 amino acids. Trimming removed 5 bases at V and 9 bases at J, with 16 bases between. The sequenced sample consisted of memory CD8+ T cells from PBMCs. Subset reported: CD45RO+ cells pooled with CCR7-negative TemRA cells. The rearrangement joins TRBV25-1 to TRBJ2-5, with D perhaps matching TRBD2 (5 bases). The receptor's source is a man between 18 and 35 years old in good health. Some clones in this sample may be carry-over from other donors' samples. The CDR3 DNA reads TGTGCCAGCAGTTCCAGCCTGACGGGGTCCCAGTACTTC. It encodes CASSSSLTGSQYF.